This T cell receptor beta chain emerged from a study of cytomegalovirus exposure and HLA in healthy donors. PCR amplification relied on 60 Vbeta primers (plus 13 Jbeta primers). Clones were sequenced by immunoSEQ multiplex PCR, and TCRdb holds only the in-frame ones, with some missing. The data contain around 90,000 clones, around three fifths of them singletons. This CDR3 is 12 amino acids long. Germline V lookup: CDR1 GTSNPN, CDR2 SVGIG (reference sequence). Trimming cost V 5 bases and J 4 bases, with 6 bases left between them. The receptor was isolated from a woman aged 50 to 60 in good health and CMV-seropositive. V usage is TRBV30 and J usage is TRBJ1-6; D gene ambiguous. Material for sequencing was PBMCs. This CDR3 reads CAWALYNSPLHF. The CDR3 bases are TGTGCCTGGGCCCTATATAATTCACCCCTCCACTTT.